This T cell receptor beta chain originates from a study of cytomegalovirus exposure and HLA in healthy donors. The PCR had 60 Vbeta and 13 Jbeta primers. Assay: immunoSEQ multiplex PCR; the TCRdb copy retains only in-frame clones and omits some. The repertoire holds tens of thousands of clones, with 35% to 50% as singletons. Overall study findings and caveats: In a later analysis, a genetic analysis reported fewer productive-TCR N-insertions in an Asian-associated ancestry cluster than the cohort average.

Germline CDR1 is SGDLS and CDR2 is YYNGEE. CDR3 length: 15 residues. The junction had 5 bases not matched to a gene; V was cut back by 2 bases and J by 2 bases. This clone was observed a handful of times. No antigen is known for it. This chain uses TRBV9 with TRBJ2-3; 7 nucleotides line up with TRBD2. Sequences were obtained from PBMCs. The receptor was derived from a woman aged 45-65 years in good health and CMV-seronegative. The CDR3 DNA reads TGTGCCAGCAGCGTCTCTAGCGGCCTCACAGATACGCAGTATTTT. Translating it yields CASSVSSGLTDTQYF.